The 8 T cell receptor beta chains reported below all come from one sample, sequenced in a study of blood T cell repertoires in COVID-19. Profiling relied on immunoSEQ multiplex PCR, and the TCRdb table lists in-frame clones only, not all of them. This sample has 380,000 or so clones, with roughly 90% found just once. The sample was peripheral blood. These receptors originate from a man between 40 and 49 years old with acute or convalescent COVID-19.

The rearrangement joins TRBV7-2 to TRBJ2-7, with 12 bases matching TRBD2. The length of the CDR3 is 18 residues. V lost 3 bases, J lost 7 bases, and 16 bases stayed unmatched. From germline, CDR1 is SGHTA and CDR2 FQGNSA. The CDR3 DNA reads as TGTGCCAGCAGCTTTCGGGCCACCCTAGCGGGGGGGCCGAGGGAGCAGTACTTC. Protein sequence: CASSFRATLAGGPREQYF.

There are a few counts of this clone. The rearrangement links TRBV5-1 to TRBJ1-1; 9 bases are shared with TRBD1. The CDR3 loop spans 15 amino acids. J was trimmed by 0 bases and V by 2 bases; bases with no gene match: 2. In germline, CDR1 is SGHRS, CDR2 YFSETQ. The CDR3, as DNA: TGCGCCAGCAGCTTTGGGACAGGGATGAACACTGAAGCTTTCTTT. The encoded protein is CASSFGTGMNTEAFF.

V usage is TRBV2 and J usage is TRBJ1-1, with D unclear. The CDR3 extends over 13 amino acids. Germline V gene sequence: CDR1 SNHLY, CDR2 FYNNEI. Trimming removed 7 bases at V and 1 base at J, with 10 bases between. CDR3 protein: CASTADWNTEAFF. In DNA, the CDR3 is TGTGCCAGCACCGCCGACTGGAACACTGAAGCTTTCTTT.

The chain links TRBV19 to TRBJ1-4; D remains unclear. The germline CDR1 and CDR2 sequences are LNHDA and SQIVND (reference sequence). The V and J ends lost 11 bases and 3 bases respectively, with 13 bases between them. The CDR3 spans 13 residues. The CDR3, as DNA: TGTGCCTCGAACCCGACTTCTAATGAAAAACTGTTTTTT. Protein product: CASNPTSNEKLFF.

This chain joins TRBV13 and TRBJ2-7, with D perhaps matching TRBD1 (5 bases). The CDR3 length is 13 residues. From germline, CDR1 is PRHDT and CDR2 FYEKMQ (reference sequence). Trimming shortened V by 7 bases and J by 3 bases, and 13 bases separated the two germline ends. DNA of the CDR3: TGTGCCAGCAATAGGGGCGCTGGCTACGAGCAGTACTTC. This encodes CASNRGAGYEQYF.

This sequence joins TRBV29-1 and TRBJ1-2; D might be TRBD1 (6 bases). The germline V gene encodes CDR1 SQVTM and CDR2 ANQGSEA. The CDR3 spans 12 residues. V lost 7 bases, J lost 11 bases, and 20 bases lay in between. CDR3 protein: CSGNGTPQGYTF. The CDR3, as DNA: TGCAGCGGCAACGGGACGCCCCAGGGGTACACCTTC.

In its sample, this clone was seen a few times. V gene TRBV4-3 combines with J gene TRBJ2-2; no clear D gene. Germline assignment: CDR1 LGHNA and CDR2 YSLEER. With 2 bases removed from V and 3 bases from J, the gap between germline ends came to 10 bases. The CDR3 spans 15 residues. CDR3: CASSQFHRHTGELFF. The CDR3 nucleotides read TGCGCCAGCAGCCAATTTCACAGACACACCGGGGAGCTGTTTTTT.

The genes are TRBV5-6 and TRBJ1-5, with D possibly being TRBD1 (6 bases). The CDR3 spans 16 residues. The V gene's germline CDR1 is SGHDT and CDR2 YYEEEE. The V end lost 2 bases, the J end lost 3 bases, and 15 bases lay between the germline ends. The CDR3 is CASSFTRPGVNQPQHF. CDR3 sequence (DNA): TGTGCCAGCAGCTTCACCCGGCCAGGGGTCAATCAGCCCCAGCATTTT.